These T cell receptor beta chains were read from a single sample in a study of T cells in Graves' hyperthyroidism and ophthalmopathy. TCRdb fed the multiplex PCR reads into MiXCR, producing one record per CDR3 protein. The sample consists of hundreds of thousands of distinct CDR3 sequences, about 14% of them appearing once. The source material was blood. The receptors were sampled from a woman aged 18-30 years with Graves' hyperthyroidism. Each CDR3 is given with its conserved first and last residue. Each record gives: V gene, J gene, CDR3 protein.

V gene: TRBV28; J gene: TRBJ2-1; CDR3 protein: CASNSLQGLRHEQFF
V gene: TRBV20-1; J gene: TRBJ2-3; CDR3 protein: CSAEKFGTSGTDTQYF
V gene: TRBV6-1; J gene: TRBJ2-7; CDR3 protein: CASLPWGWTGSYEQYF
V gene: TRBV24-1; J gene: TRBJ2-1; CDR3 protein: CATSDLGYDEQFF
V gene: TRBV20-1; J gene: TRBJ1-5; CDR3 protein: CSASTGKGNQPQHF
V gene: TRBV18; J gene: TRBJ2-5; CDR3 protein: CASSPYFGQRETQYF
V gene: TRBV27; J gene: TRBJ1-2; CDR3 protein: CALGGGYYGYTF
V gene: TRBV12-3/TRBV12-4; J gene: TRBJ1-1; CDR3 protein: CASIRARNTEAFF
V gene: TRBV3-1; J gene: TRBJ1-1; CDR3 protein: CASSHREGTEAFF
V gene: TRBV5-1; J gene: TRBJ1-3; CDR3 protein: CASSSTGTGNTIYF
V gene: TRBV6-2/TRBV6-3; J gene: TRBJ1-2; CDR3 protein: CASNNGRFYGYTF
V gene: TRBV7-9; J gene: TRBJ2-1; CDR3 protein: CASSLALVEGRLNEQFF
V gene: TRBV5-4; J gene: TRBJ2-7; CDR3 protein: CASSEQGNPYEQYF
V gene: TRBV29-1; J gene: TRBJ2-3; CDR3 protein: CSVIGTRQGATWFIGTDTQYF
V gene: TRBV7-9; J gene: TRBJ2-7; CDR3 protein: CASSNFFYEQYF
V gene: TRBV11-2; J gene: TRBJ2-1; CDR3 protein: CASSFYRSSYNEQFF
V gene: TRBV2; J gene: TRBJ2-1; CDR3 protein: CASKADTYNEQFF
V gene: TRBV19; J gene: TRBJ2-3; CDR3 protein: CASTLLTGTTDTQYF
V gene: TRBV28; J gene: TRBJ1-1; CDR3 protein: CASRRLENSPNTEAFF
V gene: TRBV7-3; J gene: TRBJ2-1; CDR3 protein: CASSLTRTSGSNEQFF
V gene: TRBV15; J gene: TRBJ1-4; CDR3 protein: CATREGYLVEKLFF
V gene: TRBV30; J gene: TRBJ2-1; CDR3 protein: CAWSARHSYNEQFF
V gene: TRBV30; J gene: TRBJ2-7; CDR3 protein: CAFGRSYEQYF
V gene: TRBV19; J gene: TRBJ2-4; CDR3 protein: CASSSGTGSLAKNIQYF
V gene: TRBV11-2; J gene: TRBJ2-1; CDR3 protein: CASSLDYGSHNEQFF
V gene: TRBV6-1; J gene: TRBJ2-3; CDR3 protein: CASHQGPGTDTQYF
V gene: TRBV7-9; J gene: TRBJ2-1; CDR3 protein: CASSLGPRDINEQFF
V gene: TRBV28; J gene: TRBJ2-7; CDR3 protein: CASSLYRGPTEQYF
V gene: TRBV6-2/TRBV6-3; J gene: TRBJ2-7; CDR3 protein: CASSYWASDYYEQYF
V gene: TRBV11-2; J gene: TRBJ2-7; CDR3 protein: CASSLRPGSLFSYEQYF
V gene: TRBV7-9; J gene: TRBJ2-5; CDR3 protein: CASSPTSGSSQETQYF
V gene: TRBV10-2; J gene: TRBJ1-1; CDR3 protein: CASSESIGSLNTEAFF
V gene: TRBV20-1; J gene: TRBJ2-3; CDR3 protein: CSASGAGADTQYF
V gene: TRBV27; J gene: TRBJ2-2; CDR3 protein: CASSFKRTGTGELFF
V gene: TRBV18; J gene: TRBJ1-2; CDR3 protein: CASSPPTTDGYTF
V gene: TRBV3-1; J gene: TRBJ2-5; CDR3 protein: CASRLTGETQYF
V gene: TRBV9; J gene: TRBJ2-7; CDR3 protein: CASSVRVAGDEQYF
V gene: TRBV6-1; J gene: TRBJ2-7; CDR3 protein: CASSSSMQGDEQYF
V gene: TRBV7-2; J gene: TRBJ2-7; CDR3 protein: CASSLDWNMWEQYF
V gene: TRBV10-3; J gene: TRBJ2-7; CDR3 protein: CAISPISSYEQYF
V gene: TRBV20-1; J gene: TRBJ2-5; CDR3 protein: CSARGWDSRFQETQYF
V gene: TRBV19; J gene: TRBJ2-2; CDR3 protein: CASSISGRWSTGELFF
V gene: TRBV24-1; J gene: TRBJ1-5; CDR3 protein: CATSDPRVTNQPQHF
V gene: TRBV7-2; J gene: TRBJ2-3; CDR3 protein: CASSLEVWDKGRIADTQYF
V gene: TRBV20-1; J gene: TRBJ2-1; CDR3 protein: CSAREGFSLGNEQFF
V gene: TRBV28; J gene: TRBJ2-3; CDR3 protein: CASSPNRGGPPDTQYF
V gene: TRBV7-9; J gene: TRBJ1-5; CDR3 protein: CASSLDWQPQHF
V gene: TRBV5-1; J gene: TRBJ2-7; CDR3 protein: CASSLGGGFSYEQYF
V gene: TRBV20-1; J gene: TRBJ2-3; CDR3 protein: CSASPIKVSSTDTQYF
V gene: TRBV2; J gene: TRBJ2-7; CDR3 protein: CASILRDRVDEQYF
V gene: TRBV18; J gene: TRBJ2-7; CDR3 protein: CASSPGQGVHEQYF
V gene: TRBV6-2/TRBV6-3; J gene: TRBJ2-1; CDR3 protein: CASSYDTRGLAGSSYNEQFF
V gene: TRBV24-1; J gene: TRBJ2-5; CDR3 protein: CATSDPTSRDQETQYF
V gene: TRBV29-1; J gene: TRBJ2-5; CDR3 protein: CSVDGGRGVETQYF